A single sample is the source of the 8 T cell receptor beta chains below, sequenced in a study of T cell responses to AZD1222 COVID-19 vaccine. Sequencing was performed with immunoSEQ multiplex PCR; in TCRdb, only in-frame clones are kept and a portion is missing. The sample has roughly 80,000 clones; 85% to 90% are singletons. The material sequenced was peripheral blood, taken on day 0 of MenACWY control vaccination. The source is an adult in good health.

In its sample, this clone was seen once. J is TRBJ1-2 and V is TRBV2; weak D call: TRBD1 (5 bases). The germline V and J ends were trimmed by 5 bases and 0 bases, with 10 bases remaining between them. Germline CDR1 reads SNHLY; CDR2 reads FYNNEI. This CDR3 contains 14 residues. The CDR3 here is CASSTLGANYGYTF. DNA for the CDR3: TGTGCCAGCAGTACCTTAGGGGCTAACTATGGCTACACCTTC.

Only a few counts were recorded for this clone. This chain links TRBV4-1 with TRBJ2-2; 10 nucleotides align to TRBD2. Germline CDR1 MGHRA, CDR2 YSYEKL. The ends lost 1 base at V and 6 bases at J; junction bases unmatched: 5. The CDR3 totals 16 residues. The CDR3 sequence: CASSQAEREGSGELFF. CDR3 sequence (DNA): TGCGCCAGCAGCCAAGCGGAGCGGGAGGGCTCCGGGGAGCTGTTTTTT.

J is TRBJ1-3 and V is TRBV6-5; D remains ambiguous. Germline CDR1 and CDR2: MNHEY and SVGAGI. The V end was cut by 2 bases, the J end by 0 bases, with 5 bases between. The length of the CDR3 is 14 residues. The CDR3, as DNA: TGTGCCAGCAGTTACGAGTTCTCTGGAAACACCATATATTTT. Protein product: CASSYEFSGNTIYF.

V and J are TRBV3-1 (or the pseudogene TRBV3-2) and TRBJ2-7, with a possible D match to TRBD1 (5 bases). CDR1 LGHDT and CDR2 YNNKEL come from the germline V gene (reference sequence). CDR3 length: 13 amino acids. Deletions cut 3 bases from V and 7 bases from J, with 13 bases between. CDR3 loop: CASSQSGAVEQYF. For the CDR3, the DNA is TGTGCCAGCAGCCAGAGTGGGGCGGTTGAGCAGTACTTC.

The V and J genes are TRBV10-3 and TRBJ1-2, with D possibly being TRBD1 (6 bases). V was trimmed by 7 bases and J by 0 bases, leaving 24 bases between them. CDR3 length: 18 residues. Germline values: CDR1 ENHRY, CDR2 SYGVKD. Here the CDR3 reads CAITPGVVRGHSNYGYTF. In nucleotides, the CDR3 is TGTGCCATCACTCCCGGGGTCGTACGGGGGCACTCTAACTATGGCTACACCTTC.

This sequence joins TRBV5-1 and TRBJ2-2, with 7 bases identical to TRBD1. The CDR3 runs to 14 residues. The germline gives CDR1 SGHRS, CDR2 YFSETQ. The V gene end was trimmed by 4 bases and the J gene end by 0 bases; junction bases not matched to a gene: 0. CDR3 nucleotides: TGCGCCAGCAGCGACAGGGCGAACACCGGGGAGCTGTTTTTT. Its protein product is CASSDRANTGELFF.

The chain links TRBV2 to TRBJ2-5; TRBD2 might be the D (5 bases). The CDR3 extends over 15 amino acids. CDR1 and CDR2 from the germline V gene are SNHLY and FYNNEI. The V end lost 2 bases, the J end lost 5 bases, and 15 bases lay between the germline ends. CDR3 sequence (DNA): TGTGCCAGCAGTGAACAAGGGCTAGAGGGCGAGACCCAGTACTTC. It specifies CASSEQGLEGETQYF.

The chain joins TRBV18 to TRBJ1-1; D gene uncertain. Germline values: CDR1 KGHSH, CDR2 LQKENI. The V gene lost 3 bases and the J gene lost 3 bases, with 8 bases spanning the gap. The CDR3 is made up of 13 amino acids. In DNA, the CDR3 is TGTGCCAGCTCACCCGGTTCTGACACTGAAGCTTTCTTT. Translation: CASSPGSDTEAFF. Supplemented by reference TRBV18 and TRBJ1-1, the full variable domain reads NAGVMQNPRHLVRRRGQEARLRCSPMKGHSHVYWYRQLPEEGLKFMVYLQKENIIDESGMPKERFSAEFPKEGPSILRIQQVVRGDSAAYFCASSPGSDTEAFFGQGTRLTVV.